This is a list of T cell receptor beta chains from one sample in a study of T cell changes during pregnancy in multiple sclerosis. Sequencing used immunoSEQ multiplex PCR; TCRdb keeps in-frame clones, though not all of them. The data show tens of thousands of clones, 90% seen once. The material was peripheral blood, obtained in the first trimester of pregnancy. All receptors derive from a female donor in good health, enrolled as a control in a pregnancy study. The conserved cysteine and the conserved F or W are not part of the CDR3 here. Clone size is stated in some rows and not others, as once, few, many or a class when expanded.

clone_size j_call v_call cdr3_aa
- TRBJ1-5 TRBV5-1 ASRLSENQPQH
- TRBJ1-2 TRBV5-6 ASSSYREENGYT
- TRBJ1-5 TRBV21-1 ASSKGQGARQPQH
few TRBJ1-1 TRBV9 ASSVGQWNTEAF
- TRBJ2-5 TRBV7-7 ASSLGASEEETQY
- TRBJ2-4 TRBV7-3 ASSHGGGAGKNIQY
- TRBJ1-2 TRBV9 ASSKPGTGGPFNYGYT
- TRBJ2-7 TRBV6-5 ASSRDLEREQY
- TRBJ2-5 TRBV5-4 ASSLAKASGAQETQY
- TRBJ2-2 TRBV7-2 ASSLRQNTGELF
- TRBJ2-1 TRBV11-1 ASSLRERGNNEQF
once TRBJ1-4 TRBV6-6 ASRGGSNEKLF
- TRBJ1-2 TRBV7-9 ASSSTSPVGGTPNYGYT
- TRBJ2-3 TRBV11-1 ASSSGLITDTQY
- TRBJ2-7 TRBV7-2 ASSWGTGLPSYEQY
once TRBJ2-7 TRBV11-2 AVEGGYEQY
- TRBJ1-2 TRBV4-3 ASSQDRGGAGGYT
- TRBJ1-4 TRBV28 ASRLGTVWGKLF
- TRBJ2-7 TRBV4-1 ASSQVGPSLTYEQY
- TRBJ2-7 TRBV29-1 SVADSTMDEQY
- TRBJ2-7 TRBV27 ASSFRSTSGREVQY
- TRBJ1-2 TRBV29-1 SGDTGIGGRGGYT